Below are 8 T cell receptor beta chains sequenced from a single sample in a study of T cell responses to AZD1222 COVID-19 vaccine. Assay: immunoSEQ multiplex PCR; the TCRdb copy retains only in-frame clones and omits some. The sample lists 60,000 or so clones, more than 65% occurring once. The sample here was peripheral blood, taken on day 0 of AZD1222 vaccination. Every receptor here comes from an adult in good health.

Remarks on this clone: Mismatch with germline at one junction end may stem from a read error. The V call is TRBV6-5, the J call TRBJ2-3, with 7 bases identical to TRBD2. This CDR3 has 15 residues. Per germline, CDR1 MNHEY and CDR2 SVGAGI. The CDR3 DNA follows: TGTGCCAGCAGTGACTCGGGCGGGGGATACGATACGCAGTATTTT. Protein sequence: CASSDSGGGYDTQYF.

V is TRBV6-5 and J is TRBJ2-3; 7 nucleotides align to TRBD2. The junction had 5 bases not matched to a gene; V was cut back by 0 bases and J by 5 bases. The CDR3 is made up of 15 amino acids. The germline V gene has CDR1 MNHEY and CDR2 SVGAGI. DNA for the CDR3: TGTGCCAGCAGTTACTCCGCGGGAGCGGTAGATACGCAGTATTTT. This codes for CASSYSAGAVDTQYF.

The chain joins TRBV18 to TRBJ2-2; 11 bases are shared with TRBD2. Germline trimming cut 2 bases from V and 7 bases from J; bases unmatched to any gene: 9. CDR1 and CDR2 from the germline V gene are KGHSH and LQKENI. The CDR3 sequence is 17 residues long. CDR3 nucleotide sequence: TGTGCCAGCTCACCAGCCCTAGCGGGAGGATTTAACGGGGAGCTGTTTTTT. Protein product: CASSPALAGGFNGELFF.

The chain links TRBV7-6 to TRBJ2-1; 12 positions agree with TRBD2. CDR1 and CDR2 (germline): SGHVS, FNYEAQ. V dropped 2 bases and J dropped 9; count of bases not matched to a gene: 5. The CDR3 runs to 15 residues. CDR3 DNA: TGTGCCAGCAGCTTACTAGCGGGAGGGGAAGGTGAGCAGTTCTTC. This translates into CASSLLAGGEGEQFF.

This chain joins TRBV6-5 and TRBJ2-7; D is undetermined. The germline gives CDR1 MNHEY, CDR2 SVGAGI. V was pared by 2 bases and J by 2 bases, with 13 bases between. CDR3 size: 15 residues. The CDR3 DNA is TGTGCCAGCAGTTACCCCATGGGGTCAACCTACGAGCAGTACTTC. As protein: CASSYPMGSTYEQYF.

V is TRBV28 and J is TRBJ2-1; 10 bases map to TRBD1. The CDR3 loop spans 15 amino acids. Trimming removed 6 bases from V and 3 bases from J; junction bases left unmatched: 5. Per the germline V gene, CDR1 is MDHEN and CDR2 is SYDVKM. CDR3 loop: CASRGGTGDYNEQFF. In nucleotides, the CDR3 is TGTGCCAGCAGAGGTGGGACAGGGGACTACAATGAGCAGTTCTTC.

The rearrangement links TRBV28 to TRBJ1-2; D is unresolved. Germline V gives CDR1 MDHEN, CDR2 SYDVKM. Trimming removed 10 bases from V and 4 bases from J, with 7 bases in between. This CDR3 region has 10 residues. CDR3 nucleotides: TGTGCCACCTTCCTCTATGGCTACACCTTC. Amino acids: CATFLYGYTF.

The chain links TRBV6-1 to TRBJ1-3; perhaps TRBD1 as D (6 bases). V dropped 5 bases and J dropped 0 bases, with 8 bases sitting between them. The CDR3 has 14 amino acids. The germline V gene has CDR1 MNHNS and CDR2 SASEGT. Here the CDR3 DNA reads TGTGCCAGCAGTTGGACAGCCTCTGGAAACACCATATATTTT. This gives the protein CASSWTASGNTIYF.